Included here is one TCR beta chain sequence, with context. Only in-frame clones appear in the TCRdb table, and some are missing; sequencing was by immunoSEQ multiplex PCR. The sample has approximately 350,000 clones, more than 85% seen once. The data were taken from a study of blood T cell repertoires in COVID-19. This CDR3 region has 14 residues. V lost 2 bases, J lost 3 bases, and 11 bases lay in between. From germline, CDR1 is SNHLY and CDR2 FYNNEI. This sequence originates from a woman under 40 who had recovered from COVID-19. Material: PBMCs or T cells enriched from blood (not recorded which). The chain has TRBV2 and TRBJ2-7, with a tentative D call TRBD1 (6 bases). CDR3 sequence (DNA): TGTGCCAGCAGTGAATGGGACACTAGCTACGAGCAGTACTTC. It yields the protein CASSEWDTSYEQYF.